Listed below are T cell receptor beta chains from one sample, sequenced in a study of T cell repertoires in cytomegalovirus infection. TCRdb re-called the reads with MiXCR, one entry per CDR3 protein. The sample carries 830,000 or so distinct CDR3 sequences, about 31% recorded once. Their antigen targets remain unknown. The specimen comprised cultured CD8+ T cells from PBMCs, sampled from culture after CMV antigen stimulation. The receptors stem from a human donor in good health (CMV status not recorded). Some clones in this sample may be carry-over from other donors' samples. Both conserved end residues are part of each CDR3. The D gene is left open where the match is weak. A row's size may be missing; if present it is once, few, many or a size class.

many	TRBJ2-1	.	TRBV7-6	TGTGCCAGCAGCTTAGCGGTGGCAGGCCCTCGCAAGTCGGATGAGCAGTTCTTC	CASSLAVAGPRKSDEQFF
.	TRBJ2-3	TRBD2	TRBV6-1	TGTGCCAGTATATTTTACGGACTAGCGGGGACCACAGATACGCAGTATTTT	CASIFYGLAGTTDTQYF
many	TRBJ2-2	TRBD1	TRBV12-3/TRBV12-4	TGTGCCAGCAGTTTAGCTAAGACAGGGGTTGGCGGGGAGCTGTTTTTT	CASSLAKTGVGGELFF
many	TRBJ2-7	TRBD2	TRBV12-3/TRBV12-4	TGTGCCAGCAGTCCTTGGGGAGGGGATGCCTACGAGCAGTACTTC	CASSPWGGDAYEQYF
few	TRBJ1-5	.	TRBV19	TGTGCCAGTAGTTTCTACAGGGAGAATAGCAATCAGCCCCAGCATTTT	CASSFYRENSNQPQHF
few	TRBJ1-1	.	TRBV19	TGTGCCAGTACCCATGACGGGGTCTTGAACACTGAAGCTTTCTTT	CASTHDGVLNTEAFF
many	TRBJ2-2	TRBD2	TRBV7-6	TGTGCCAGCAGCTCGGGGGGTTTGGACACCGGGGAGCTGTTTTTT	CASSSGGLDTGELFF
many	TRBJ1-3	.	TRBV4-3	TGCGCCAGCAGCCAAGACTTGGCGGAATTTGGAAACACCATATATTTT	CASSQDLAEFGNTIYF
few	TRBJ2-1	.	TRBV4-1	TGCGCCAGCAGCCCCCCCCCGGATCATGGTAGTAGGGATGAGCAGTTCTTC	CASSPPPDHGSRDEQFF
many	TRBJ2-5	.	TRBV25-1	TGTGCCAGCCAAGGAGGCCAAGAGACCCAGTACTTC	CASQGGQETQYF
.	TRBJ2-1	.	TRBV4-1	TGCGCCAGCAGCCAAGATAGGCTAGCCGGCAATGAGCAGTTCTTC	CASSQDRLAGNEQFF
.	TRBJ1-1	TRBD1	TRBV10-2	TGCGCCAGCAGGGGAACAGGGGCCCCCACTGAAGTTTTCTTT	CASRGTGAPTEVFF
.	TRBJ2-1	.	TRBV10-3	TGTGCCATCAGGGAGGGGGACGGTGAGCAGTTCTTC	CAIREGDGEQFF
few	TRBJ2-1	TRBD1	TRBV11-2	TGTGCCAGCCTGGTCGCAGGACAGGGGGCCTACAATGAGCAGTTCTTC	CASLVAGQGAYNEQFF